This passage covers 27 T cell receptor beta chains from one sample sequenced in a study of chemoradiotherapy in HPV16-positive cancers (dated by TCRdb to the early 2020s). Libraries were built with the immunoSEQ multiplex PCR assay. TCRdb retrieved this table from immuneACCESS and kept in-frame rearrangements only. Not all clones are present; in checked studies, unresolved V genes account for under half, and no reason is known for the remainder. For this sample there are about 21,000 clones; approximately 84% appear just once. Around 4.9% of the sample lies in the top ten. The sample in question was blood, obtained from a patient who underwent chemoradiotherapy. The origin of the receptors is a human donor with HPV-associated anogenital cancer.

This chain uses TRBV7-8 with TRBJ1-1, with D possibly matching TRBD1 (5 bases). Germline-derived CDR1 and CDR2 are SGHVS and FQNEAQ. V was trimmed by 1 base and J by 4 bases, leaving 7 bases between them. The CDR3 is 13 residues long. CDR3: CASSLGGPTEAFF. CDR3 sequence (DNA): TGTGCCAGCAGCTTAGGGGGACCCACTGAAGCTTTCTTT.

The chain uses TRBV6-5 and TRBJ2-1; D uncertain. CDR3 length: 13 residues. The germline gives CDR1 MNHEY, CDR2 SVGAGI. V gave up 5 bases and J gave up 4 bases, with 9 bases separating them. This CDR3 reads CASSPGVYNEQFF. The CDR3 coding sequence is TGTGCCAGCAGTCCAGGCGTTTACAATGAGCAGTTCTTC.

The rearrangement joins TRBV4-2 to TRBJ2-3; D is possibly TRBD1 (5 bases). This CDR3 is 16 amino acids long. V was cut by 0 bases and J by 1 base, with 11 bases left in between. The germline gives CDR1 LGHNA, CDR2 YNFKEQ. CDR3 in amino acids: CASSQDRGGGTDTQYF. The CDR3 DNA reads TGTGCCAGCAGCCAAGATAGGGGCGGAGGCACAGATACGCAGTATTTT.

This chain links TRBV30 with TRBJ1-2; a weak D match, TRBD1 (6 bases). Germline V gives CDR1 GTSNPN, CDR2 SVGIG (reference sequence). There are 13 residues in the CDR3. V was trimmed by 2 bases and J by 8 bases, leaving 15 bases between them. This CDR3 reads CAWSRDRPSGYTF. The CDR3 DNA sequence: TGTGCCTGGAGTCGAGACAGGCCCAGCGGCTACACCTTC. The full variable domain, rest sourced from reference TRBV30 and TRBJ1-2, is SQTIHQWPATLVQPVGSPLSLECTVEGTSNPNLYWYRQAAGRGLQLLFYSVGIGQISSEVPQNLSASRPQDRQFILSSKKLLLSDSGFYLCAWSRDRPSGYTFGSGTRLTVV.

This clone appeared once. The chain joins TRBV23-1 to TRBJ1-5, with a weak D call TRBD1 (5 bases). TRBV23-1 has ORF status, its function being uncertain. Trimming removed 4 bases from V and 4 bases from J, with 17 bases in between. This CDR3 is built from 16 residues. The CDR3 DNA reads TGCGCCAGCAGTCCTAAACGGAGGGCAGGGAATCAGCCCCAGCATTTT. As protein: CASSPKRRAGNQPQHF.

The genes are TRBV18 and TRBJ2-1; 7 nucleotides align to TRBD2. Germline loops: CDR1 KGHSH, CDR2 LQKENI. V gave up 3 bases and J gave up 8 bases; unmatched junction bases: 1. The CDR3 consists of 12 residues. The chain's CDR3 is CASSPGGDEQFF. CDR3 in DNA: TGTGCCAGCTCACCGGGGGGGGATGAGCAGTTCTTC.

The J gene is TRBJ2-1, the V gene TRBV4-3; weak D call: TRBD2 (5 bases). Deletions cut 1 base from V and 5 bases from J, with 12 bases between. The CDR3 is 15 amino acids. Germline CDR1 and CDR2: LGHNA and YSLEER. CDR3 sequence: CASSQGGWRDNEQFF. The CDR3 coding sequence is TGCGCCAGCAGCCAAGGGGGTTGGCGGGACAATGAGCAGTTCTTC.

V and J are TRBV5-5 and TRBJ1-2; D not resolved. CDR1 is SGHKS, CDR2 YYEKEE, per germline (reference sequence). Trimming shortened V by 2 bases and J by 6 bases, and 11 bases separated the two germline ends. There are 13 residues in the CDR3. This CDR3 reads CASSFGREDGYTF. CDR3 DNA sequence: TGTGCCAGCAGCTTCGGGCGGGAGGATGGCTACACCTTC.

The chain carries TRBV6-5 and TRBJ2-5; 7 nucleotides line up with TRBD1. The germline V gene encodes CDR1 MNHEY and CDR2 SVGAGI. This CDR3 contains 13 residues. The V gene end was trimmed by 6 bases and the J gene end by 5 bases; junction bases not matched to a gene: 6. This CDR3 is CASRTGLGETQYF. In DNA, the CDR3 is TGTGCCAGCAGGACAGGGTTGGGGGAGACCCAGTACTTC.

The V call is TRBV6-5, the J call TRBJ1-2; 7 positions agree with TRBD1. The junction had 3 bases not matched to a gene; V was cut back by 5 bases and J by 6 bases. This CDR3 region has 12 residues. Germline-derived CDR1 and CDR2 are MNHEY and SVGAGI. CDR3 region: CASSNRGHGYTF. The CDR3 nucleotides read TGTGCCAGCAGTAACAGGGGTCATGGCTACACCTTC.

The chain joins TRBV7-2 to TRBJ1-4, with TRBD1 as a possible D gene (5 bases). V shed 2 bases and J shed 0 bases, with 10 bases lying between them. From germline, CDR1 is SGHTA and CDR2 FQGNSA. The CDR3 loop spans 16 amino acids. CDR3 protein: CASSLNGGATNEKLFF. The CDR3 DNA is TGTGCCAGCAGCTTAAACGGAGGGGCAACTAATGAAAAACTGTTTTTT.

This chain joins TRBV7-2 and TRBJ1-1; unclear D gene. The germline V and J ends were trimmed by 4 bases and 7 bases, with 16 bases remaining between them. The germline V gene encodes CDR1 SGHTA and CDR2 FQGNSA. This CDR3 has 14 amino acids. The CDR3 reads CASSSKGTQVEAFF. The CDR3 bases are TGTGCCAGCAGCTCTAAGGGTACGCAGGTTGAAGCTTTCTTT.

The DNA for the CDR3 is TGTGCCAGCAGCGTAGATCCTTTCTCTGGGGAGGCCAACGTCCTGACTTTC. Its translation is CASSVDPFSGEANVLTF. The chain couples TRBV9 to TRBJ2-6; no reliable D call. V was pared by 0 bases and J by 6 bases, with 16 bases between. Per germline, CDR1 SGDLS and CDR2 YYNGEE. The CDR3 consists of 17 residues.

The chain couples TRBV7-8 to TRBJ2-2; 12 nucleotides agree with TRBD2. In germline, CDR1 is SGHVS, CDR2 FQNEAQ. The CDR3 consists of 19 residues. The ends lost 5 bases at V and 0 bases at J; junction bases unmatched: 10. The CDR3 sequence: CASSARLAGENSNTGELFF. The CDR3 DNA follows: TGTGCCAGCAGCGCGCGACTAGCGGGAGAGAATTCGAACACCGGGGAGCTGTTTTTT. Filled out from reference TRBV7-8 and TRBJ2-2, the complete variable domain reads GAGVSQSPRYKVAKRGQDVALRCDPISGHVSLFWYQQALGQGPEFLTYFQNEAQLDKSGLPSDRFFAERPEGSVSTLKIQRTQQEDSAVYLCASSARLAGENSNTGELFFGEGSRLTVL.

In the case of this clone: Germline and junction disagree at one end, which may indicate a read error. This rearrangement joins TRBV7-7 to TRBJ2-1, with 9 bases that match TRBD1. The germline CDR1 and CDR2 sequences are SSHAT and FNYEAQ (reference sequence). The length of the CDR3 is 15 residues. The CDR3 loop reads CASSPQTGGDNEQFF. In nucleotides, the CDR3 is TGTGCTAGCAGCCCGCAGACAGGGGGGGACAATGAGCAGTTCTTC. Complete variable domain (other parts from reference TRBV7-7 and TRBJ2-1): GAGVSQSPRYKVTKRGQDVTLRCDPISSHATLYWYQQALGQGPEFLTYFNYEAQPDKSGLPSDRFSAERPEGSISTLTIQRTEQRDSAMYRCASSPQTGGDNEQFFGPGTRLTVL.

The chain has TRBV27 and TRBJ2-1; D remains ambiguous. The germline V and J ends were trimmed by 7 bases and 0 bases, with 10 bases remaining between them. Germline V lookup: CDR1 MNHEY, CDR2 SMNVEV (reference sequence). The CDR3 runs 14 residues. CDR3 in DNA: TGTGCCAGCACTTTCGGAGACTCCTACAATGAGCAGTTCTTC. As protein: CASTFGDSYNEQFF.

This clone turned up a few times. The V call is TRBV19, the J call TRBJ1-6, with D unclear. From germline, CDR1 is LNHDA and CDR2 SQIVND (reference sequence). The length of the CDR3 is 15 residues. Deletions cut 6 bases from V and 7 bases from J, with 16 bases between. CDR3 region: CASSSPLRANSPLHF. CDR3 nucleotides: TGTGCCAGTAGCTCTCCTCTTCGGGCCAATTCACCCCTCCACTTT.

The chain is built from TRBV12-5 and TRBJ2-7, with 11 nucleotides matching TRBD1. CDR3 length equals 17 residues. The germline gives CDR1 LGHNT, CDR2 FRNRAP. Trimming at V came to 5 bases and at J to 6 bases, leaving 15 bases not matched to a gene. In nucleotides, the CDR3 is TGTGCTAGTGGTCCAGACTATCGGGACAGGGGGATTGGCGAGCAGTACTTC. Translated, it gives CASGPDYRDRGIGEQYF.

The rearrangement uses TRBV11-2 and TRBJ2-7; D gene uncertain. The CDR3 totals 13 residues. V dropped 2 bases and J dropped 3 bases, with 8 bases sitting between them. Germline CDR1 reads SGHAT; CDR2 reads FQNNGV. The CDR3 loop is CASSLSSSYEQYF. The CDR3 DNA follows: TGTGCCAGCAGCTTATCGTCTAGCTACGAGCAGTACTTC. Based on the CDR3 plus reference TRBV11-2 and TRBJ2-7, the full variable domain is EAGVAQSPRYKIIEKRQSVAFWCNPISGHATLYWYQQILGQGPKLLIQFQNNGVVDDSQLPKDRFSAERLKGVDSTLKIQPAKLEDSAVYLCASSLSSSYEQYFGPGTRLTVT.

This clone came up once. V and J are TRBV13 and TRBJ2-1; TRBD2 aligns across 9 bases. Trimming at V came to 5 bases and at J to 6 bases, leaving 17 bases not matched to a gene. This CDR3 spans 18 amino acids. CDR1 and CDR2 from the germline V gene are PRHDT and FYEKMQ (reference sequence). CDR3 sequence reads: CASSPARSGRQLGNEQFF. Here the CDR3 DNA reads TGTGCCAGCAGCCCCGCGAGGAGCGGGAGGCAACTCGGCAATGAGCAGTTCTTC.

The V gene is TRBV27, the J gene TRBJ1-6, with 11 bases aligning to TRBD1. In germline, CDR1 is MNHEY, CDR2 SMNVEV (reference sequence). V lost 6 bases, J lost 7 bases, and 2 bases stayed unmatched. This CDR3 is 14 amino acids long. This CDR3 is CASRGQGGNSPLHF. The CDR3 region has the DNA TGTGCCAGCAGGGGACAGGGGGGAAATTCACCCCTCCACTTT.

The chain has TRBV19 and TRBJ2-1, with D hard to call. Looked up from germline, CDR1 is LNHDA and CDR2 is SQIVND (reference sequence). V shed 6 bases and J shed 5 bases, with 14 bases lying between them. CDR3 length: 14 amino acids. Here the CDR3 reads CASSLGVIDNEQFF. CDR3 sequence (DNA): TGTGCCAGTAGCCTTGGAGTGATTGACAATGAGCAGTTCTTC.

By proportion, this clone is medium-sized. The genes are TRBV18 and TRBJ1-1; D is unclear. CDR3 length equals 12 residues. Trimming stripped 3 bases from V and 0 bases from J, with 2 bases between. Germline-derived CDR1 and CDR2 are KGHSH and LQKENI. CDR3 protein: CASSPMNTEAFF. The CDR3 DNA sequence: TGTGCCAGCTCACCGATGAACACTGAAGCTTTCTTT.

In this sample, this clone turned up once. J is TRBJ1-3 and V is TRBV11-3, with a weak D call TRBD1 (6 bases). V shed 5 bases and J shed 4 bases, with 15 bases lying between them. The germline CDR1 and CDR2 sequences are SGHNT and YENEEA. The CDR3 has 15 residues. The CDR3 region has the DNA TGTGCCAGCAGCATGGGGGCAACGGGAGGAAACACCATATATTTT. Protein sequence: CASSMGATGGNTIYF. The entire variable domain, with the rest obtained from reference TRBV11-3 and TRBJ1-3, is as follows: EAGVVQSPRYKIIEKKQPVAFWCNPISGHNTLYWYLQNLGQGPELLIRYENEEAVDDSQLPKDRFSAERLKGVDSTLKIQPAELGDSAVYLCASSMGATGGNTIYFGEGSWLTVV.

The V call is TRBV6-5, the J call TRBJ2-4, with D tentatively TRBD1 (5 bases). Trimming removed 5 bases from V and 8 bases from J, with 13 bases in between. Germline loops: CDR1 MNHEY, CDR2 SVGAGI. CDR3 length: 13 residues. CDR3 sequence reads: CASSPPRADIQYF. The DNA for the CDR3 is TGTGCCAGCAGTCCCCCCAGGGCGGACATTCAGTACTTC.

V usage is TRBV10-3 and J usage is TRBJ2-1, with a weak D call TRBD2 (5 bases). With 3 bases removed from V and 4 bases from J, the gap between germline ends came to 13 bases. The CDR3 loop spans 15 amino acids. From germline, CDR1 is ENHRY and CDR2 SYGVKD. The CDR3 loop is CAISDSQGRYNEQFF. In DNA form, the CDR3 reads TGTGCCATCAGTGACTCACAAGGGAGATACAATGAGCAGTTCTTC.

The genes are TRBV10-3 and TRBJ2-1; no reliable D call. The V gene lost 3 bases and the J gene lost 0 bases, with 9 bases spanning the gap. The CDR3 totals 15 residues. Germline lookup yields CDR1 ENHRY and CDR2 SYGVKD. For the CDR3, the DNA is TGTGCCATCAGTGAACTCTCGAGCTCCTACAATGAGCAGTTCTTC. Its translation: CAISELSSSYNEQFF.